What follows are 26 T cell receptor beta chains derived from one specimen sequenced in a study of CD8+CD57+ T cells in acquired aplastic anemia. Patients sequenced had flow cytometry evidence of CD8+CD57+ cell expansion. TCR beta VDJ and CDR3 were profiled, and genomic DNA was the template. MiXCR, run by TCRdb on the reads, gives a single entry per CDR3 protein. The data contain around 500,000 distinct CDR3 sequences, less than 35% of them singletons. Material for sequencing was sorted CD4+, CD8+, or CD8+CD57+ T cells (not recorded which) from PBMCs. The receptors shown here come from a human donor with aplastic anemia.

This clonotype was seen many times. The chain combines TRBV12-3 or TRBV12-4 with TRBJ1-1; no clear D gene. V was clipped by 3 bases and J by 8 bases, with 10 bases between them. The CDR3 loop spans 12 amino acids. This CDR3 is CASSFPGNEAFF. The DNA of the CDR3 is TGTGCCAGCAGTTTTCCGGGGAACGAAGCTTTCTTT.

Worth noting for this clonotype: A read error may explain this, as a much larger clone is one base away. V gene TRBV20-1 combines with J gene TRBJ2-7, with 12 bases matching TRBD2. With V trimmed by 5 bases and J by 2 bases, 4 bases remained unmatched. This CDR3 contains 14 residues. The germline V gene encodes CDR1 DFQATT and CDR2 SNEGSKA (reference sequence). The CDR3 DNA reads TGCAGTGCTTTGACTAGCGGGGGACCCTACGAGCAGTACTTC. The encoded protein is CSALTSGGPYEQYF.

This clonotype was seen repeatedly, ten times or more. The rearrangement links TRBV29-1 to TRBJ1-2; D uncertain. Germline-derived CDR1 and CDR2 are SQVTM and ANQGSEA. CDR3 size: 13 residues. V lost 5 bases to trimming and J lost 0 bases, with 10 bases between them. CDR3 loop: CSVQVRANYGYTF. CDR3 bases: TGCAGCGTTCAAGTCAGAGCTAACTATGGCTACACCTTC.

The genes are TRBV9 and TRBJ2-2; TRBD1 matches 10 bases. The CDR3 is 17 residues long. V lost 4 bases to trimming and J lost 3 bases; unmatched junction nucleotides: 9. Germline CDR1 reads SGDLS; CDR2 reads YYNGEE. CDR3 region: CASSQRQGAFDTGELFF. In DNA form, the CDR3 reads TGTGCCAGCAGCCAGAGACAGGGGGCTTTCGACACCGGGGAGCTGTTTTTT.

This clonotype has at least ten counts. CDR3 protein: CASSDRGVYEQYF. CDR3 DNA: TGTGCCAGCAGTGACAGGGGGGTTTACGAGCAGTACTTC. This chain links TRBV2 with TRBJ2-7, with D tentatively TRBD1 (7 bases). The CDR3 is 13 amino acids. Between the trimmed V and J ends, which lost 3 bases and 4 bases, there was a span of 10 bases. Germline V gives CDR1 SNHLY, CDR2 FYNNEI.

This clonotype was picked up many times. This chain connects TRBV2 to TRBJ2-1; 7 bases align to TRBD1. The CDR3 spans 13 residues. Looked up from germline, CDR1 is SNHLY and CDR2 is FYNNEI. V trimming: 1 base; J trimming: 7 bases; junction bases outside the gene matches: 1. CDR3 sequence: CASSEEGANEQFF. DNA of the CDR3: TGTGCCAGCAGTGAAGAGGGGGCGAATGAGCAGTTCTTC.

J is TRBJ2-1 and V is TRBV24-1; 10 nucleotides line up with TRBD2. V shed 3 bases and J 10 bases; nucleotides not matched to a gene: 5. This CDR3 has 14 amino acids. The V gene's germline CDR1 is KGHDR and CDR2 SFDVKD. The CDR3 here is CATSDASGGGEQFF. In DNA form, the CDR3 reads TGTGCCACCAGTGATGCTAGCGGGGGAGGGGAGCAGTTCTTC.

This clonotype was seen at least ten times. The chain carries TRBV19 and TRBJ1-2; D unclear. Germline CDR1 and CDR2: LNHDA and SQIVND (reference sequence). CDR3 size: 13 residues. The ends were cut back, 5 bases at V and 2 bases at J, with 9 bases in the middle. Written as DNA, the CDR3 is TGTGCCAGTAGTGCCGGAGTGAACTATGGCTACACCTTC. Its protein product is CASSAGVNYGYTF.

At least ten counts were recorded for this clonotype. V gene TRBV10-2 combines with J gene TRBJ1-1, with D unresolved. Trimming stripped 3 bases from V and 6 bases from J, with 11 bases between. CDR3 length: 13 amino acids. Per the germline V gene, CDR1 is WSHSY and CDR2 is SAAADI. The CDR3, as DNA: TGCGCCAGCAGTGAAGTAGGGCTCGCTGAAGCTTTCTTT. Its protein product is CASSEVGLAEAFF.

V is TRBV10-2 and J is TRBJ1-2, with 7 bases lining up with TRBD1. V dropped 8 bases and J dropped 3; count of bases not matched to a gene: 3. Germline CDR1 reads WSHSY; CDR2 reads SAAADI. The CDR3 loop spans 12 amino acids. The CDR3, as DNA: TGCGCCAGCCATGACAGGGACTATGGCTACACCTTC. It specifies CASHDRDYGYTF.

To note about this clonotype: A much larger clone differs from this one at a single base, so this may be a read error. The chain employs TRBV9 and TRBJ1-3; D ambiguous. Germline values: CDR1 SGDLS, CDR2 YYNGEE. The length of the CDR3 is 17 residues. V shed 4 bases and J shed 0 bases, with 17 bases lying between them. The CDR3 DNA follows: TGTGCCAGCAGCCTAGTAGGGCAGGCCATCTCTGGAAACACCATATATTTT. The encoded protein is CASSLVGQAISGNTIYF.

There are a few counts of this clonotype. V and J are TRBV11-1 and TRBJ1-1; weak D call: TRBD1 (5 bases). The CDR3 extends over 16 amino acids. From germline, CDR1 is SGHAT and CDR2 FQDESV (reference sequence). The ends were cut back, 2 bases at V and 4 bases at J, with 17 bases in the middle. CDR3 sequence (DNA): TGTGCCAGCAGCTTAAGGGACGGGCCCCTGACCACTGAAGCTTTCTTT. Protein sequence: CASSLRDGPLTTEAFF.

The rearrangement links TRBV19 to TRBJ1-2; 10 bases are shared with TRBD1. Germline CDR1 is LNHDA and CDR2 is SQIVND (reference sequence). The CDR3 has 14 amino acids. The trim removed 6 bases at V and 2 bases at J, leaving 3 bases unmatched. CDR3 nucleotide sequence: TGTGCCAGTAGAGGACAGGGGGAAAACTATGGCTACACCTTC. This codes for CASRGQGENYGYTF.

This clonotype appeared many times. This chain links TRBV2 with TRBJ1-6; 8 bases agree with TRBD1. Per the germline V gene, CDR1 is SNHLY and CDR2 is FYNNEI. V lost 6 bases, J lost 5 bases, and 6 bases stayed unmatched. The CDR3 covers 15 residues. The CDR3 spells CASRGTGGDNSPLHF. Written as DNA, the CDR3 is TGTGCCAGCAGGGGGACAGGCGGGGATAATTCACCCCTCCACTTT.

The chain joins TRBV19 to TRBJ2-7, with D unresolved. The CDR3 runs 14 residues. V was cut by 1 base and J by 3 bases, with 10 bases left in between. The germline V gene has CDR1 LNHDA and CDR2 SQIVND (reference sequence). CDR3 nucleotides: TGTGCCAGTAGTATAGGAGGCACTAACTACGAGCAGTACTTC. Amino acid sequence: CASSIGGTNYEQYF.

V usage is TRBV10-3 and J usage is TRBJ1-2; D remains ambiguous. Germline V lookup: CDR1 ENHRY, CDR2 SYGVKD. The length of the CDR3 is 15 residues. The germline V and J ends were trimmed by 10 bases and 2 bases, with 20 bases remaining between them. The CDR3 DNA reads TGTGCCAGCAGCCTTGACTCCTGGGCAAACTATGGCTACACCTTC. Amino acids: CASSLDSWANYGYTF.

This clonotype was seen more than once but under ten times. The chain uses TRBV11-2 and TRBJ2-1, with D possibly called TRBD1 or TRBD2 (5 bases each). CDR3 length equals 15 residues. Germline V gene lookup returns CDR1 SGHAT and CDR2 FQNNGV. The V end lost 1 base, the J end lost 4 bases, and 11 bases lay between the germline ends. CDR3 in DNA: TGTGCCAGCAGCTTAGGAGGGACCGGGTACAATGAGCAGTTCTTC. It specifies CASSLGGTGYNEQFF.

The rearrangement uses TRBV12-3 or TRBV12-4 and TRBJ2-1; weak D call: TRBD1 (6 bases). This CDR3 is built from 16 residues. The V gene lost 4 bases and the J gene lost 7 bases, with 20 bases spanning the gap. The DNA of the CDR3 is TGTGCCAGCAGTTCCACGACAGCAGGGGATTCGAATGAGCAGTTCTTC. This codes for CASSSTTAGDSNEQFF.

This clonotype was observed many times. The genes are TRBV9 and TRBJ2-1; D unclear. The CDR3 runs 13 residues. Germline CDR1 SGDLS, CDR2 YYNGEE. The V end was cut by 0 bases, the J end by 10 bases, with 11 bases between. In DNA form, the CDR3 reads TGTGCCAGCAGCGTAGGGACGATGGGGGAGCAGTTCTTC. It specifies CASSVGTMGEQFF. Full variable domain (rest looked up from reference TRBV9 and TRBJ2-1): DSGVTQTPKHLITATGQRVTLRCSPRSGDLSVYWYQQSLDQGLQFLIQYYNGEERAKGNILERFSAQQFPDLHSELNLSSLELGDSALYFCASSVGTMGEQFFGPGTRLTVL.

This clonotype has ten or more counts. The chain carries TRBV10-3 and TRBJ1-1, with 7 bases matching TRBD1. CDR3 length: 14 amino acids. The germline CDR1 and CDR2 sequences are ENHRY and SYGVKD. Unmatched junction bases numbered 9, after V lost 6 bases and J lost 5 bases. The CDR3 nucleotides are TGTGCCATCAGGGGAACAGGGGAGGCGACTGAAGCTTTCTTT. It encodes CAIRGTGEATEAFF.

This clonotype has more than one count but fewer than ten. The chain couples TRBV15 to TRBJ2-3; 7 nucleotides agree with TRBD2. The V and J ends lost 6 bases and 6 bases, in that order; junction bases with no gene match: 21. The CDR3 totals 18 residues. In germline, CDR1 is LNHNV, CDR2 YYDKDF (reference sequence). The CDR3 sequence is CATRDGLGQIGRRDTQYF. The CDR3 nucleotides read TGTGCCACCAGGGACGGACTAGGGCAGATAGGGCGGCGGGATACGCAGTATTTT. Together with reference TRBV15 and TRBJ2-3, the CDR3 gives the full variable domain: DAMVIQNPRYQVTQFGKPVTLSCSQTLNHNVMYWYQQKSSQAPKLLFHYYDKDFNNEADTPDNFQSRRPNTSFCFLDIRSPGLGDTAMYLCATRDGLGQIGRRDTQYFGPGTRLTVL.

The rearrangement links TRBV15 to TRBJ1-5; 9 bases are a match to TRBD1. Germline V gene sequence: CDR1 LNHNV, CDR2 YYDKDF (reference sequence). This CDR3 comprises 15 residues. Trimming removed 3 bases from V and 6 bases from J; junction bases left unmatched: 6. The CDR3 bases are TGTGCCACCAGCAGGGACAGGGGAGAATTTCAGCCCCAGCATTTT. Translating it yields CATSRDRGEFQPQHF.

This clonotype has a count of ten or more. The V and J genes are TRBV15 and TRBJ2-1; D remains unclear. V lost 0 bases and J lost 3, with 12 bases in between. CDR1 and CDR2 from the germline V gene are LNHNV and YYDKDF (reference sequence). The CDR3 spans 16 residues. The CDR3 sequence: CATSRESGRNYNEQFF. The CDR3 nucleotides read TGTGCCACCAGCAGAGAATCCGGACGGAACTACAATGAGCAGTTCTTC.

This clonotype was seen at least ten times. V and J are TRBV2 and TRBJ2-2; maybe TRBD1 (6 bases). Germline lookup yields CDR1 SNHLY and CDR2 FYNNEI. The CDR3 is 13 residues long. Trimming stripped 8 bases from V and 6 bases from J, with 13 bases between. CDR3 in amino acids: CASCLRGAGELFF. Written as DNA, the CDR3 is TGTGCCAGCTGTCTCAGGGGAGCCGGGGAGCTGTTTTTT.

The V call is TRBV9, the J call TRBJ2-2, with TRBD1 as a possible D gene (6 bases). Trimming cost V 2 bases and J 0 bases, with 17 bases left between them. Germline CDR1 reads SGDLS; CDR2 reads YYNGEE. The length of the CDR3 is 18 residues. In DNA form, the CDR3 reads TGTGCCAGCAGCGTGGATATTCGGACAGTTTCGAACACCGGGGAGCTGTTTTTT. The encoded protein is CASSVDIRTVSNTGELFF.

This clonotype has at least ten counts. The rearrangement uses TRBV19 and TRBJ1-2, with 8 bases lining up with TRBD1. Germline V gives CDR1 LNHDA, CDR2 SQIVND (reference sequence). V trimming: 4 bases; J trimming: 6 bases; junction bases outside the gene matches: 4. The CDR3 is 13 amino acids. CDR3 sequence (DNA): TGTGCCAGTAGTAGGACAGGGACCCATGGCTACACCTTC. This translates into CASSRTGTHGYTF.